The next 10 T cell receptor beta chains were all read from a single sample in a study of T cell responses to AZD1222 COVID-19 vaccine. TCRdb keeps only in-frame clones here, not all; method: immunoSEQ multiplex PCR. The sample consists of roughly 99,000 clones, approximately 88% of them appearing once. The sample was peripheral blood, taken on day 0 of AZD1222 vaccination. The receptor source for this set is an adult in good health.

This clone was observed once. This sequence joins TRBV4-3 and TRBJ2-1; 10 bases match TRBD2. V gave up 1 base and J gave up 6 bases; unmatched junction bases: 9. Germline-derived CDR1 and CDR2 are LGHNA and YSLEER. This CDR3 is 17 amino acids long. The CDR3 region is CASSQGLAGGGFNEQFF. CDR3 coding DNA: TGCGCCAGCAGCCAAGGTTTAGCGGGAGGCGGGTTCAATGAGCAGTTCTTC.

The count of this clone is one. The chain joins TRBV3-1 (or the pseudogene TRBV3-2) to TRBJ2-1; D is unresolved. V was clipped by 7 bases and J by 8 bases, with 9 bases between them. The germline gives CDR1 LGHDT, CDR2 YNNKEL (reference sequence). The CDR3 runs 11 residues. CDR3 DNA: TGTGCCAGCATTGGAGAGTATGAGCAGTTCTTC. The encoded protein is CASIGEYEQFF.

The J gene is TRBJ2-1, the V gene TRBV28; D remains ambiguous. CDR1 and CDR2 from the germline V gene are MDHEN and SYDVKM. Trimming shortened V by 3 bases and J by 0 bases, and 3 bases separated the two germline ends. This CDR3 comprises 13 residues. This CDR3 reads CASSLSSYNEQFF. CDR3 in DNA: TGTGCCAGCAGTTTGAGCTCCTACAATGAGCAGTTCTTC. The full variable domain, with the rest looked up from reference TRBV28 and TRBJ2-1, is DVKVTQSSRYLVKRTGEKVFLECVQDMDHENMFWYRQDPGLGLRLIYFSYDVKMKEKGDIPEGYSVSREKKERFSLILESASTNQTSMYLCASSLSSYNEQFFGPGTRLTVL.

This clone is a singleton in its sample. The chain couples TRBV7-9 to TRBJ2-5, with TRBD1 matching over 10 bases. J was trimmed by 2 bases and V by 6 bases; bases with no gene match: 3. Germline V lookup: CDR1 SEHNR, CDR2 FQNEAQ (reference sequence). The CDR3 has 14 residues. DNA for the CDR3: TGTGCCAGCAGGAGGACAGGGGGACAAGAGACCCAGTACTTC. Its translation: CASRRTGGQETQYF.

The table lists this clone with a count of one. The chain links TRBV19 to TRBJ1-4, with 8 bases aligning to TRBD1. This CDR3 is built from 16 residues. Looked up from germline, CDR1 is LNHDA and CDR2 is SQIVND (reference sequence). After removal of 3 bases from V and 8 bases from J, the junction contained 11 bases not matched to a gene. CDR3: CASSMTLDRGGEKLFF. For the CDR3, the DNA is TGTGCCAGTAGTATGACCTTAGACAGGGGAGGCGAAAAACTGTTTTTT.

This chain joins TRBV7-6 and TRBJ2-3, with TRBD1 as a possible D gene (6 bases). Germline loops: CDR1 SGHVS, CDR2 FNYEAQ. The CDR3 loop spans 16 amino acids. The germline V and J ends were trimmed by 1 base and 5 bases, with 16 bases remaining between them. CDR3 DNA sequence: TGTGCCAGCAGCTTAGGATGGGGGCCCGGGGTAGATACGCAGTATTTT. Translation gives CASSLGWGPGVDTQYF. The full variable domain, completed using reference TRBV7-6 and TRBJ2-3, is GAGVSQSPRYKVTKRGQDVALRCDPISGHVSLYWYRQALGQGPEFLTYFNYEAQQDKSGLPNDRFSAERPEGSISTLTIQRTEQRDSAMYRCASSLGWGPGVDTQYFGPGTRLTVL.

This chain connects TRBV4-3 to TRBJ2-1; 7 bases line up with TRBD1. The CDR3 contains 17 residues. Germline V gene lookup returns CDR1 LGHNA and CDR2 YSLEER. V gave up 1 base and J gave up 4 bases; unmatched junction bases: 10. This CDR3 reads CASSQGLTGAAYNEQFF. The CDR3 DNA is TGCGCCAGCAGCCAAGGTCTCACAGGGGCCGCATACAATGAGCAGTTCTTC.

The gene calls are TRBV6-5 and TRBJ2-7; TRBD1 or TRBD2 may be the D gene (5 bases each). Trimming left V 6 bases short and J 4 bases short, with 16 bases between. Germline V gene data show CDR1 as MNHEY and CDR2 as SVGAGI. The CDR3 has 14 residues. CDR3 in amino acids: CASSERDQVYEQYF. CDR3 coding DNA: TGTGCCAGCAGCGAGAGGGACCAGGTTTACGAGCAGTACTTC.

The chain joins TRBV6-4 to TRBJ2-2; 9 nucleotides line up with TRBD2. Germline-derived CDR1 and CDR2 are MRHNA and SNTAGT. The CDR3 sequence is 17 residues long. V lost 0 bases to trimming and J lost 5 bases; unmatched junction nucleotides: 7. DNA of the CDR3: TGTGCCAGCAGTGACTCGGGCGGGAGGGCCAAAACCGGGGAGCTGTTTTTT. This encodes CASSDSGGRAKTGELFF.

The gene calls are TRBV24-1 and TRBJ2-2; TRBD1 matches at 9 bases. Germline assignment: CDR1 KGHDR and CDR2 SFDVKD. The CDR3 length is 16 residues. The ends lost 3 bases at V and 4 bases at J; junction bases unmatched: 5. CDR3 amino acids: CATSDPRQGGTGELFF. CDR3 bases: TGTGCCACCAGTGATCCGAGACAGGGGGGCACCGGGGAGCTGTTTTTT.